This T cell receptor beta chain was captured by sequencing in a study of regulatory T cells in long-lasting Graves disease. Study-level points and caveats: TRBV28, TRBJ1-2 and TRBJ2-5 were segments that persistent disease favored. Sampling was limited to peripheral blood rather than thyroid tissue. Limited samples may have lowered accuracy.

The time point is: persistent/refractory GD, antithyroid drugs over 5 years with positive TRAb. PBMC RNA was the source of the TCR library. Points on this clonotype: Its target is unknown.

Germline V gene sequence: CDR1 SGHRS, CDR2 YFSETQ. V was pared by 3 bases and J by 6 bases, with 5 bases of the junction left unmatched. The CDR3 contains 16 residues. CDR3 regions were amplified by Arm-PCR using iRepertoire HTBI primers to build TCR beta libraries. One entry per CDR3 protein results from TCRdb running MiXCR on the multiplex PCR reads. The sample lists more than 300,000 distinct CDR3 sequences; less than 30% were seen once. The sample in question was peripheral blood mononuclear cells (PBMCs), obtained when the disease was refractory, from a patient treated with antithyroid drugs. The gene calls are TRBV5-1 and TRBJ2-2; TRBD2 matches at 13 bases. The TCR comes from a middle-aged woman with Graves disease. CDR3 region: CASSWTSGSTAGELFF. The DNA of the CDR3 is TGCGCCAGCAGCTGGACTAGCGGGAGTACGGCCGGGGAGCTGTTTTTT.